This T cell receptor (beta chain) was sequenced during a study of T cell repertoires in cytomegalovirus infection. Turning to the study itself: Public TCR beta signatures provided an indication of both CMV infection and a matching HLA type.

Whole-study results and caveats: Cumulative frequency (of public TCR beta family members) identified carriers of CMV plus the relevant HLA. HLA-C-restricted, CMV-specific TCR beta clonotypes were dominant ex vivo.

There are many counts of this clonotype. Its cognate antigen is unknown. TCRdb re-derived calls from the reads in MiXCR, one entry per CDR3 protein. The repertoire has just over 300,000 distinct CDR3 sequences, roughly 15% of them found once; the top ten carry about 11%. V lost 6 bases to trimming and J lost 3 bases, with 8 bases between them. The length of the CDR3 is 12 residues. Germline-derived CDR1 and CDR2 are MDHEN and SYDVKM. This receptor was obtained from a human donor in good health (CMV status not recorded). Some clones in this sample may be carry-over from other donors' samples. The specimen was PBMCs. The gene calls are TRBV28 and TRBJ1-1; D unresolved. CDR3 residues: CASRSRDTEAFF. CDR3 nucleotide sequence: TGTGCCAGCAGATCACGGGACACTGAAGCTTTCTTT.